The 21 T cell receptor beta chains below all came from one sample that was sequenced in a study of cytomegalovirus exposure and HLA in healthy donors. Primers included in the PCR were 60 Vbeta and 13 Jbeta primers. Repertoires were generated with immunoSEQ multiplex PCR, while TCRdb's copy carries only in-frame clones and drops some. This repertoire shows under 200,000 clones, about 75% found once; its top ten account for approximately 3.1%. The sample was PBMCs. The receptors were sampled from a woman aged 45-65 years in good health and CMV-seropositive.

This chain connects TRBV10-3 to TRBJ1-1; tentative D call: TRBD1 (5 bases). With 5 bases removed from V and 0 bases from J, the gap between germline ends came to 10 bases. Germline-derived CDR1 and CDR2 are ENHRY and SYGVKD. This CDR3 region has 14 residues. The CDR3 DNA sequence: TGTGCCATCAGTTATAAGGGGATGAACACTGAAGCTTTCTTT. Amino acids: CAISYKGMNTEAFF.

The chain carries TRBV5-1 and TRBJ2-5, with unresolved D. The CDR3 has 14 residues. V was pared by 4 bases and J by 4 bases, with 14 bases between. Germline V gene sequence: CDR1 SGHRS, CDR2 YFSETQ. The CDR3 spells CASSRSRIGETQYF. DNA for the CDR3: TGCGCCAGCAGCCGGTCCAGGATCGGAGAGACCCAGTACTTC.

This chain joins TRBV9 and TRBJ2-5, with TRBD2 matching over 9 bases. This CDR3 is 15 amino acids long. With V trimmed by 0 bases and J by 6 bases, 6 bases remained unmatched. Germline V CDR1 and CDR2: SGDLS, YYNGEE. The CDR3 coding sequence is TGTGCCAGCAGCGTAGGCGGGACTAGCTTCCAGACCCAGTACTTC. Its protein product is CASSVGGTSFQTQYF.

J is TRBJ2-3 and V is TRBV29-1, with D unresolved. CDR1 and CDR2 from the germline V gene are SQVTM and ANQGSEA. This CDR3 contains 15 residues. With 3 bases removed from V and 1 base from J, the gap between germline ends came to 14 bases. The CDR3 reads CSVELRFPGTDTQYF. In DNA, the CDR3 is TGCAGCGTTGAGCTCAGGTTTCCGGGCACAGATACGCAGTATTTT.

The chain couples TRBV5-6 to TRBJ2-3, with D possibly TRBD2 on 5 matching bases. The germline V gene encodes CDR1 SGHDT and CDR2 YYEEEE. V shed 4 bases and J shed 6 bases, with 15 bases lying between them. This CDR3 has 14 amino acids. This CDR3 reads CASSVSLASDTQYF. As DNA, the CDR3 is TGTGCCAGCAGCGTGAGCCTAGCATCGGATACGCAGTATTTT.

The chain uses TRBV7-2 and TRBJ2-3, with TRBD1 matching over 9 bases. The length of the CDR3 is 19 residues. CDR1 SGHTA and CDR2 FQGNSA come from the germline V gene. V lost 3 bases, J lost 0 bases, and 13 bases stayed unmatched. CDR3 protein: CASSLSRDRVVGSTDTQYF. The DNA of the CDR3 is TGTGCCAGCAGCTTGAGCCGGGACAGGGTCGTGGGTAGCACAGATACGCAGTATTTT.

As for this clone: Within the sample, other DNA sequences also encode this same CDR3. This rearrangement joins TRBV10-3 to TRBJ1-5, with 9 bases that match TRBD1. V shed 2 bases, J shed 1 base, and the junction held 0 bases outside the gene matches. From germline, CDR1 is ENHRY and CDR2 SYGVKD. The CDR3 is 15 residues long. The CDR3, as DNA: TGTGCCATCAGTGAGGGACAGGGGAGCAATCAGCCCCAGCATTTT. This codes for CAISEGQGSNQPQHF.

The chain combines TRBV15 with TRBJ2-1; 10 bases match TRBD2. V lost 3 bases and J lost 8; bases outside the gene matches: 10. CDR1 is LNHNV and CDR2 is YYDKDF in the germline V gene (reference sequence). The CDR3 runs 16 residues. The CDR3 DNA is TGTGCCACCAGCAGTGGGAGCGGGGGGGGTTACCATGAGCAGTTCTTC. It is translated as CATSSGSGGGYHEQFF.

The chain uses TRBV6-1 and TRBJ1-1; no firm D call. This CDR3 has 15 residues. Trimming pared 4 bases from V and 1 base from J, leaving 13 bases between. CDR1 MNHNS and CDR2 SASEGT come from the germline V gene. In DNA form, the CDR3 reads TGTGCCAGCAGTGCCCCGAGGAGGCAGAACACTGAAGCTTTCTTT. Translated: CASSAPRRQNTEAFF.

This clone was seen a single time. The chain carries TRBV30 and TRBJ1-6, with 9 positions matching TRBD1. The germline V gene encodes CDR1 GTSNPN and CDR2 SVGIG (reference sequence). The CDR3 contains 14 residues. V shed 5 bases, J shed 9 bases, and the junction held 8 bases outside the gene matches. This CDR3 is CAWAVGTGISPLHF. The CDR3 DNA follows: TGTGCCTGGGCGGTCGGGACAGGGATTTCACCCCTCCACTTT.

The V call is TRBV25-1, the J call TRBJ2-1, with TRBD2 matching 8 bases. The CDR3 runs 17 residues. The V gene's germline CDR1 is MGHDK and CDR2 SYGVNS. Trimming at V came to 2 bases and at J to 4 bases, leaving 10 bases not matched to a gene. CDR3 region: CASSETSGGATYNEQFF. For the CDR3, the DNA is TGTGCCAGCAGTGAAACCAGCGGGGGAGCCACTTACAATGAGCAGTTCTTC.

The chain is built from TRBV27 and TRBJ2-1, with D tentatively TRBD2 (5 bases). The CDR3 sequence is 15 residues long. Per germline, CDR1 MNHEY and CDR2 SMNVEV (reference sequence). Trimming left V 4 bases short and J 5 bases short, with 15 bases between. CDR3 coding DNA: TGTGCCAGCAGTTCCAGTCTTTGGGGAGACAATGAGCAGTTCTTC. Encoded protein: CASSSSLWGDNEQFF.

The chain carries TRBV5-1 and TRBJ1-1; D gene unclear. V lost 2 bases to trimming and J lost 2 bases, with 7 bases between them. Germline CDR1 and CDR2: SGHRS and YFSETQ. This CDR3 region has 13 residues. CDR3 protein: CASSFSYNTEAFF. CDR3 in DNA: TGCGCCAGCAGCTTTAGCTACAACACTGAAGCTTTCTTT.

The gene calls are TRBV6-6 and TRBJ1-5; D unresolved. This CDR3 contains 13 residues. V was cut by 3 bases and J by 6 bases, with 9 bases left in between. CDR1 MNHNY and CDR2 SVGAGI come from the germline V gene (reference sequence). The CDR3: CASSYEGGQPQHF. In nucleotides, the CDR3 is TGTGCCAGCAGTTATGAGGGTGGTCAGCCCCAGCATTTT.

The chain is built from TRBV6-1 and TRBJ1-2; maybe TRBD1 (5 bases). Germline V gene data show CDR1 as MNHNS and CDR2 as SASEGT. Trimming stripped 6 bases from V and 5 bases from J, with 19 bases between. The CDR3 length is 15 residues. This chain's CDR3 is CASRVESAGRYGYTF. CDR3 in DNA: TGTGCCAGCAGAGTCGAATCGGCAGGGCGGTATGGCTACACCTTC.

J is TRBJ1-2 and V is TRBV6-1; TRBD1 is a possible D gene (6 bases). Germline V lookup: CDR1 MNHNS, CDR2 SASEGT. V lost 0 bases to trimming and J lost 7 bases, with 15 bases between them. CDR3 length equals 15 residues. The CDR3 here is CASSEALWKGGGYTF. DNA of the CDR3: TGTGCCAGCAGTGAAGCTCTGTGGAAAGGGGGTGGCTACACCTTC.

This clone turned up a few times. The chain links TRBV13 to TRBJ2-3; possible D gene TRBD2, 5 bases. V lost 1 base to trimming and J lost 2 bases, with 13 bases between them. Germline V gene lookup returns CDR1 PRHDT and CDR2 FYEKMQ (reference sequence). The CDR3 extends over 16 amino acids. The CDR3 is CASSLAGNEDTDTQYF. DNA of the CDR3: TGTGCCAGCAGCTTAGCGGGGAATGAAGACACAGATACGCAGTATTTT.

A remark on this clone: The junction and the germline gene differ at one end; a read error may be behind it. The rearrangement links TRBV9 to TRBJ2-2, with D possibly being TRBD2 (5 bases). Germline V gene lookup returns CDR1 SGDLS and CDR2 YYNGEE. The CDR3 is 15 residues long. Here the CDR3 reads CASSVELASTGELFF. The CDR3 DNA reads TGTGCCAGCAGTGTAGAGCTAGCCTCCACCGGGGAGCTGTTTTTT.

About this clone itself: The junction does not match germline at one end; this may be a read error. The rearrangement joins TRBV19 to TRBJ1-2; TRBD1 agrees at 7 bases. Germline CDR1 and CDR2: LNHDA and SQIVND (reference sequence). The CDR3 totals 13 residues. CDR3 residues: CASSAGQYYGYPF. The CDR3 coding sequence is TGTGCCAGTAGTGCGGGACAGTACTATGGCTACCCCTTC.

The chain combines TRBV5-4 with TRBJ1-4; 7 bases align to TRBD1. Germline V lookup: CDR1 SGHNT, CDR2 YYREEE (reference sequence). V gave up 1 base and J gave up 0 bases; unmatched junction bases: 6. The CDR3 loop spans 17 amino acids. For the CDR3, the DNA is TGTGCCAGCAGCTTGAGTCCCGGGACAGCAACTAATGAAAAACTGTTTTTT. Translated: CASSLSPGTATNEKLFF.

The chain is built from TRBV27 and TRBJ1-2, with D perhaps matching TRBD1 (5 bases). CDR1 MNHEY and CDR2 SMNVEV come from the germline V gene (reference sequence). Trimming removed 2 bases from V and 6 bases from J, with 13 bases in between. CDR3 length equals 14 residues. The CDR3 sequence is CASSLLAGTDGYTF. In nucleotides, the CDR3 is TGTGCCAGCAGTTTACTCGCAGGGACTGATGGCTACACCTTC.